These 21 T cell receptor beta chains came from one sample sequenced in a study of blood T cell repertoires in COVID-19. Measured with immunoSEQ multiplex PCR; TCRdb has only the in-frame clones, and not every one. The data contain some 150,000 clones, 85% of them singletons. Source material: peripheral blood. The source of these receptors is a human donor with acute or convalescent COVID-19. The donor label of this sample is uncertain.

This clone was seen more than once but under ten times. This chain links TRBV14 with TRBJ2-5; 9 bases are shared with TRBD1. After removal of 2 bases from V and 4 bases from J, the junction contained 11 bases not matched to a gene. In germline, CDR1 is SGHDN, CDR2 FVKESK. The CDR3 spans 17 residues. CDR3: CASSQPGQGSLGETQYF. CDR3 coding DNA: TGTGCCAGCAGCCAACCAGGACAGGGGTCCCTGGGAGAGACCCAGTACTTC.

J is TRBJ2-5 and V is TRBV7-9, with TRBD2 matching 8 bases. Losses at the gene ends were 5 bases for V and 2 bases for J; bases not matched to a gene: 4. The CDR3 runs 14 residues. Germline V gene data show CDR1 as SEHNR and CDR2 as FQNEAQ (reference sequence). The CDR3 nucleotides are TGTGCCAGCAGCCCCTCGGGGGGGCAAGAGACCCAGTACTTC. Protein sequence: CASSPSGGQETQYF.

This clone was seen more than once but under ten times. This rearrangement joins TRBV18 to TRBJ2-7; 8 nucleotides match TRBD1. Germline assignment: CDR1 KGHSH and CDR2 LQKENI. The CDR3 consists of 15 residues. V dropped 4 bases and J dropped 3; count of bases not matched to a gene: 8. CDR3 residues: CASSQGQAPLYEQYF. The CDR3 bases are TGTGCCAGCTCACAGGGACAGGCCCCCCTCTACGAGCAGTACTTC.

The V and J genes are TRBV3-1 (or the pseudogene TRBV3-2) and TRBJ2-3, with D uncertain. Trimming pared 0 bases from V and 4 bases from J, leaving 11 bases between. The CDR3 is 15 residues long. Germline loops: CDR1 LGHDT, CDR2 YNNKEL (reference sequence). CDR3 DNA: TGTGCCAGCAGCCAAGATATGCTAGAGGCAGATACGCAGTATTTT. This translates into CASSQDMLEADTQYF.

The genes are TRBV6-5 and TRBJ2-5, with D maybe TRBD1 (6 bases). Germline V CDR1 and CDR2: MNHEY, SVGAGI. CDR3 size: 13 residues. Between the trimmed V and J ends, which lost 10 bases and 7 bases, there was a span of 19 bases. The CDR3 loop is CATQGHLEGTQYF. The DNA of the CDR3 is TGTGCCACCCAGGGACATCTTGAAGGGACCCAGTACTTC.

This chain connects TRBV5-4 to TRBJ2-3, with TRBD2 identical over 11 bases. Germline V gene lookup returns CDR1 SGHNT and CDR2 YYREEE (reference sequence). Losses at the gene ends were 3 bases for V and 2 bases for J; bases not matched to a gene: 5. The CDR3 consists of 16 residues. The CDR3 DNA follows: TGTGCCAGCAGCTCCTTAGCGGGAGGGCCCACAGATACGCAGTATTTT. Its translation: CASSSLAGGPTDTQYF.

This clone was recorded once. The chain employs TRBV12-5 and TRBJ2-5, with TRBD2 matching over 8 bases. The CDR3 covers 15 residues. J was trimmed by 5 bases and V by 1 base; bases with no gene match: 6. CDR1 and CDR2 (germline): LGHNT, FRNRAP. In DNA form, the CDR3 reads TGTGCTAGTGGTTTGGCGGGAGGGATATTGGAGACCCAGTACTTC. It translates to CASGLAGGILETQYF. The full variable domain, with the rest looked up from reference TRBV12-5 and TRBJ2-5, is DARVTQTPRHKVTEMGQEVTMRCQPILGHNTVFWYRQTMMQGLELLAYFRNRAPLDDSGMPKDRFSAEMPDATLATLKIQPSEPRDSAVYFCASGLAGGILETQYFGPGTRLLVL.

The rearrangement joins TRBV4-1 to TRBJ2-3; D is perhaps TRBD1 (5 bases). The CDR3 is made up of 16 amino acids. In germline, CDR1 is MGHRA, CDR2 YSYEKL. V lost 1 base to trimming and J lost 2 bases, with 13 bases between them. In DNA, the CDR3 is TGCGCCAGCAGCCAAGGGGGCGGCAGATACACAGATACGCAGTATTTT. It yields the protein CASSQGGGRYTDTQYF.

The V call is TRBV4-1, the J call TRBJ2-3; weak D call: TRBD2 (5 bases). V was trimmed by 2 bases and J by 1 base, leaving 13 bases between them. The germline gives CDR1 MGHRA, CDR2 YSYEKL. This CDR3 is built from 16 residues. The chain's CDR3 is CASSQIPPGGTDTQYF. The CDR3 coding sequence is TGCGCCAGCAGCCAAATCCCCCCCGGGGGCACAGATACGCAGTATTTT.

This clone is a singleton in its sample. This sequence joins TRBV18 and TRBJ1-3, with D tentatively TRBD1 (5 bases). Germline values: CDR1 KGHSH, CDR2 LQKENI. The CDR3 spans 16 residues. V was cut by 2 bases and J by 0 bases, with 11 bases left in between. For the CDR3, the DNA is TGTGCCAGCTCACCAGATAGGGGCCTCTCTGGAAACACCATATATTTT. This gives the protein CASSPDRGLSGNTIYF.

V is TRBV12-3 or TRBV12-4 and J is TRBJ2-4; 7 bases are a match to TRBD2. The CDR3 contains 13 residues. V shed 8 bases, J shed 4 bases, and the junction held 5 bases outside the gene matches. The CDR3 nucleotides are TGTGCCAGCGGGGGGGAGATGAAAAACATTCAGTACTTC. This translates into CASGGEMKNIQYF.

The CDR3 loop reads CASSYGSATYEQYF. CDR3 nucleotide sequence: TGTGCCAGCAGTTATGGGAGCGCAACCTACGAGCAGTACTTC. The gene calls are TRBV6-2 or TRBV6-3 and TRBJ2-7, with a tentative D call TRBD2 (5 bases). Germline CDR1 MNHEY, CDR2 SVGEGT. The CDR3 is made up of 14 amino acids. Trimming stripped 3 bases from V and 2 bases from J, with 11 bases between.

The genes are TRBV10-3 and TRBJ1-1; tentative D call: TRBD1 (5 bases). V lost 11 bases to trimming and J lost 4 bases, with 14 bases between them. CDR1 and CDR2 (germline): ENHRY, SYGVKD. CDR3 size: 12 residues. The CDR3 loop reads CAAGAVGTEAFF. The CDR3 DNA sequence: TGTGCCGCTGGGGCGGTCGGCACTGAAGCTTTCTTT.

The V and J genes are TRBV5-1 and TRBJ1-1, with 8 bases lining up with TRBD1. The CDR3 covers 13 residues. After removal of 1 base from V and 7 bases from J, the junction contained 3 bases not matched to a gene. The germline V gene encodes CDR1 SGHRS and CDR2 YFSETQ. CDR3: CASSLKQGVEAFF. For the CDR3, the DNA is TGCGCCAGCAGCTTGAAACAGGGGGTTGAAGCTTTCTTT.

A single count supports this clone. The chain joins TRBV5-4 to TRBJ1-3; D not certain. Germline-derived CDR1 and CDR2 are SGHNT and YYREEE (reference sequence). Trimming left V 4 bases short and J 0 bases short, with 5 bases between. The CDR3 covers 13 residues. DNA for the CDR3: TGTGCCAGCAGCCTAAACTCTGGAAACACCATATATTTT. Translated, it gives CASSLNSGNTIYF.

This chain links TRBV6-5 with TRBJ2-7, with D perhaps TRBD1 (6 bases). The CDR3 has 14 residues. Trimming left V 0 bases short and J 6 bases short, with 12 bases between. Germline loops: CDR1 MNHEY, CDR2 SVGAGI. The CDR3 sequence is CASSYSHRVGEQYF. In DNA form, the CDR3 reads TGTGCCAGCAGTTACTCGCACAGGGTGGGCGAGCAGTACTTC.

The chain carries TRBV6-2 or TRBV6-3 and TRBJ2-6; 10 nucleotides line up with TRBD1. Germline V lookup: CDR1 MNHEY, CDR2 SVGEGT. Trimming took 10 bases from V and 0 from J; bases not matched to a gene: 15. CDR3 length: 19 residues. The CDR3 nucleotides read TGTGCCACCACCCCCCCCTTCGGGACAGGGGACTCTGGGGCCAACGTCCTGACTTTC. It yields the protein CATTPPFGTGDSGANVLTF.

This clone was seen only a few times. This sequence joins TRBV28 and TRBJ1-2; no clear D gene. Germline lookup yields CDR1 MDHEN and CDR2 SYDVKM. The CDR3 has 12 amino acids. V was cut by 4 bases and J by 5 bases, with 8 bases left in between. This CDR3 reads CASSSSEYGYTF. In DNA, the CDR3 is TGTGCCAGCAGTTCGAGCGAGTATGGCTACACCTTC.

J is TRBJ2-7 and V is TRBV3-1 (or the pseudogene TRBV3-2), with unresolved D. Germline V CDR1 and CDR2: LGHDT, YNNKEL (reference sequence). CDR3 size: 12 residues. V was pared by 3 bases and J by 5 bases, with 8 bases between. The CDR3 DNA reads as TGTGCCAGCAGCCACCTAGGCGACGAGCAGTACTTC. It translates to CASSHLGDEQYF.

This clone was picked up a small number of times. The CDR3 coding sequence is TGTGCCAGCTCACCCCGACAGGGGGCGGACTATGGCTACACCTTC. It specifies CASSPRQGADYGYTF. The V gene is TRBV18, the J gene TRBJ1-2; 10 nucleotides match TRBD1. V lost 3 bases, J lost 3 bases, and 4 bases stayed unmatched. CDR1 is KGHSH and CDR2 is LQKENI in the germline V gene. The CDR3 totals 15 residues.

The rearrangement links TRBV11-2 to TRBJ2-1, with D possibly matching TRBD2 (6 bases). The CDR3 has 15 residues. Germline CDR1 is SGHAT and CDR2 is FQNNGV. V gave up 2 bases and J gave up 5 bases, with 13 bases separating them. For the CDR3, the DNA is TGTGCCAGCAGCTTAAGGGGCGGGGCGCACAATGAGCAGTTCTTC. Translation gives CASSLRGGAHNEQFF.